What follows is one T cell receptor (beta chain) and its context. These data come from a study of blood T cell repertoires in COVID-19. Study details: Both acute and convalescent COVID-19 samples were obtained from the United States, Italy and Spain. The cDNA or gDNA used as material had been derived from T cells, B-cell-depleted T cells, or PBMCs.

Germline CDR1 and CDR2: SNHLY and FYNNEI. J was trimmed by 0 bases and V by 6 bases; bases with no gene match: 8. The CDR3 runs to 16 residues. As originally analysed: Reference gene primer amplification yielded estimated nucleated cell counts. Profiled with immunoSEQ multiplex PCR; TCRdb holds only in-frame clones, not every one. The V and J calls and the clone size are those of that table, but D and trimming were determined from the DNA. The data contain roughly 250,000 clones, approximately 80% of them singletons. The sequencing sample was made of peripheral blood. The V call is TRBV2, the J call TRBJ2-7; 10 bases agree with TRBD1. This clonotype was obtained from a woman in her fifties or sixties with acute or convalescent COVID-19. CDR3 nucleotide sequence: TGTGCCAGCAGCATCGACAGGGGGCTAAGCTCCTACGAGCAGTACTTC. Translating gives CASSIDRGLSSYEQYF. The full variable domain, in which reference TRBV2 and TRBJ2-7 provide the parts outside the CDR3, is EPEVTQTPSHQVTQMGQEVILRCVPISNHLYFYWYRQILGQKVEFLVSFYNNEISEKSEIFDDQFSVERPDGSNFTLKIRSTKLEDSAMYFCASSIDRGLSSYEQYFGPGTRLTVT.